The sequence of this TCR beta chain was determined in a study of blood T cells in healthy people across ages. PCR was performed a second time for about 7 to 11 cycles using a sample-barcoded 5' primer and a J-beta primer mix. Each CDR3 protein is one row after TCRdb ran MiXCR on the 5' RACE reads. In the table there are some 1.5 million distinct CDR3 sequences, approximately 43% of which are singletons. The CDR3 covers 15 residues. Germline CDR1 and CDR2: SQVTM and ANQGSEA. The V end was cut by 0 bases, the J end by 1 base, with 9 bases between. This clonotype was recorded a few times. V usage is TRBV29-1 and J usage is TRBJ2-2; tentatively, D is TRBD1 (6 bases). The receptor's source is a woman between 18 and 30 years old in good health. Specimen: blood. The CDR3 sequence is CSVEDQQGNTGELFF. CDR3 DNA sequence: TGCAGCGTTGAAGATCAACAGGGGAACACCGGGGAGCTGTTTTTT.